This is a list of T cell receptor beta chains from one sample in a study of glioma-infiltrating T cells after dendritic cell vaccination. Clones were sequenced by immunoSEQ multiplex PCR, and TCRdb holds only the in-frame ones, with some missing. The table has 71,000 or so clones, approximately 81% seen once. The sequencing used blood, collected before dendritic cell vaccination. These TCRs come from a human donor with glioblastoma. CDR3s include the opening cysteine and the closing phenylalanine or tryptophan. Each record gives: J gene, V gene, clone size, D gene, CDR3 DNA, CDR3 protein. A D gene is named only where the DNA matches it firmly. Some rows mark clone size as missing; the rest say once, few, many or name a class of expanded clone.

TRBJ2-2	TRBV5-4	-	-	TGTGCCAGCAGCTTGGTCGGGACTAACACCGGGGAGCTGTTTTTT	CASSLVGTNTGELFF
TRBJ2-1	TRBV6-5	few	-	TGTGCCAGCAGCCCCAGGCCCTACAATGAGCAGTTCTTC	CASSPRPYNEQFF
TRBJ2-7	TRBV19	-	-	TGTGCCAGTAGTGTGCAGATGGGGGGCGAGCAGTACTTC	CASSVQMGGEQYF
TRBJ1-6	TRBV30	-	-	TGTGCCTGGAGTTTGGGACATCATGATTCACCCCTCCACTTT	CAWSLGHHDSPLHF
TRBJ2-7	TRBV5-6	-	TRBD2	TGTGCCAGCATAGACTCGGGGGGCTCCTACGAGCAGTACTTC	CASIDSGGSYEQYF
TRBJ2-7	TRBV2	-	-	TGTGCCAGCAGTGCTCAGGGAACCTACGAGCAGTACTTC	CASSAQGTYEQYF
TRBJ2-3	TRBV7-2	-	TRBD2	TGTGCCAGCAGCCCCGGGGGGGGGAAAGATACGCAGTATTTT	CASSPGGGKDTQYF
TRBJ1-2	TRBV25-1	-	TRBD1	TGTGCCAGCAGTCAAACTGGGACAGGGCTCTATGGCTACACCTTC	CASSQTGTGLYGYTF
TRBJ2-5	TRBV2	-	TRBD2	TGTGCCAGCAGCGAGACTAGCGGGGACGAAGAGACCCAGTACTTC	CASSETSGDEETQYF
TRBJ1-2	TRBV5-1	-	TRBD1	TGCGCCAGCAGTCGTGGGACAGTTGAAAACTATGGCTACACCTTC	CASSRGTVENYGYTF
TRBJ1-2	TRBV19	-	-	TGTGCCAGTAGTATGGGTGGAGGTGACGGCTACACCTTC	CASSMGGGDGYTF
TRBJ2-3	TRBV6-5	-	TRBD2	TGTGCCAGCAGTTACGCGGGGGATCGGACAGATACGCAGTATTTT	CASSYAGDRTDTQYF
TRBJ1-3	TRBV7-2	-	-	TGTGCCAGCAGCTTACAACCAGGTGCTCCCTCTGGAAACACCATATATTTT	CASSLQPGAPSGNTIYF
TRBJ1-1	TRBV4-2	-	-	TGTGCCAGCAGCCAAGATGTCGGGAACACTGAAGCTTTCTTT	CASSQDVGNTEAFF
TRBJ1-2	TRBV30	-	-	TGTGCCTGGACCCCCGAAGCGGTCTATGGCTACACCTTC	CAWTPEAVYGYTF
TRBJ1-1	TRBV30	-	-	TGTGCCTGGAGTGTTGGGGCCGAAGCTTTCTTT	CAWSVGAEAFF
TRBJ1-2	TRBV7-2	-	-	TGTGCCAGCAGCCCAAGGACAGCCAACTATGGCTACACCTTC	CASSPRTANYGYTF
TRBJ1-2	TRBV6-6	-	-	TGTACCAGCAGTCTCCCCGGGACTGCGGATGGCTACACCTTC	CTSSLPGTADGYTF
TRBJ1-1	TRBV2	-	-	TGTGCCAGCAGTGCGGATAGACTCGCGAACACTGAAGCTTTCTTT	CASSADRLANTEAFF
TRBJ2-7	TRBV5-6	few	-	TGTGCCAGCAGCCCTACCCCACGGTCCGAGCAGTACTTC	CASSPTPRSEQYF
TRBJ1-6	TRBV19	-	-	TGTGCCAGTAGTATAGTGTCCGGGGGGAATTCACCCCTCCACTTT	CASSIVSGGNSPLHF
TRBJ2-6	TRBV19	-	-	TGTGCCAGTAGTCGGAAAGGGGGAGAAGGGGCCAACGTCCTGACTTTC	CASSRKGGEGANVLTF
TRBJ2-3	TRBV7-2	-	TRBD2	TGTGCCAGCAGCTTCTGGAGCGGGGGTGTTGGCACAGATACGCAGTATTTT	CASSFWSGGVGTDTQYF
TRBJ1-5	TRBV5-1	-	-	TGCGCCAGCAGCTGGGAGGGTCAGGGCAATCAGCCCCAGCATTTT	CASSWEGQGNQPQHF
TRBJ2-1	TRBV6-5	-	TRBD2	TGTGCCAGCAGTACCCGGGGGGGAGGAGGCAATGAGCAGTTCTTC	CASSTRGGGGNEQFF
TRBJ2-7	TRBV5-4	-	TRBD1	TGTGCCAGCAGCTTGGGGGGGTGGGGACAGAGTTCCTACGAGCAGTACTTC	CASSLGGWGQSSYEQYF
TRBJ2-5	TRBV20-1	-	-	TGCAGTGCAGAAGACTTCGGGGCCCAGTACTTC	CSAEDFGAQYF
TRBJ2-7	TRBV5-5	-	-	TGTGCCAGCAGCTTGGCGACAGCCGACAACGAGCAGTACTTC	CASSLATADNEQYF
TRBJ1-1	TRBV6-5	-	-	TGTGCCAGCCTAAGGATAAGGGGTGAGACTGAAGCTTTCTTT	CASLRIRGETEAFF
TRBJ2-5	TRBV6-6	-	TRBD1	TGTGCCAGCAGTTACAACTTAGACAGGGGCGAGACCCAGTACTTC	CASSYNLDRGETQYF
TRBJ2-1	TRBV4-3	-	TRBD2	TGCGCCAGCAGCCAAAGCCCCACTAGCGCGGGGGAGCAGTTCTTC	CASSQSPTSAGEQFF
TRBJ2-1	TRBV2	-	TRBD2	TGTGCCAGCAGTGTGGGACTAAACAATGAGCAGTTCTTC	CASSVGLNNEQFF
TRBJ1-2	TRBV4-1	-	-	TGCGCCAGCAGCCAAGTTGTCAGGGGTAGCTTATCGGGCTACACCTTC	CASSQVVRGSLSGYTF
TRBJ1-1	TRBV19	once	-	TGTGCCAGTAGTATCCTTCAGTACGCTGAAGCTTTCTTT	CASSILQYAEAFF
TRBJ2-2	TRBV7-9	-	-	TGTGCCAGCAGCTTAGGGGCAGGGACCGGGGAGCTGTTTTTT	CASSLGAGTGELFF
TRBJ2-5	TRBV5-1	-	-	TGCGCCAGCAGCTTTGGTCGAGAAGAGACCCAGTACTTC	CASSFGREETQYF
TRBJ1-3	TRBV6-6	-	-	TGTGCCACCCGACAGTCAACCTCTGGAAACACCATATATTTT	CATRQSTSGNTIYF
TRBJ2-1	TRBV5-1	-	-	TGCGCCAGCAGCTTGGATCAGGGTCTCTACAATGAGCAGTTCTTC	CASSLDQGLYNEQFF
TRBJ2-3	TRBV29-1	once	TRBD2	TGCAGCGTGACTAGCGGGAACACAGATACGCAGTATTTT	CSVTSGNTDTQYF
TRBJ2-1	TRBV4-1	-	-	TGCGCCAGCAGCCAAGATAGGGCTCAGGGTGCGTTGAATGAGCAGTTCTTC	CASSQDRAQGALNEQFF
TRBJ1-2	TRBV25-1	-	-	TGTGCCAGCAGTGAAGGGGAGGGCCCTTATGGCTACACCTTC	CASSEGEGPYGYTF
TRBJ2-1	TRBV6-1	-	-	TGTGCCAGCACCACCAGCGGCTACTACAATGAGCAGTTCTTC	CASTTSGYYNEQFF
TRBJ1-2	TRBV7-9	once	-	TGTGCCAGCAGCTTAAAGGAAGGGTCGGGGGGCTACACCTTC	CASSLKEGSGGYTF
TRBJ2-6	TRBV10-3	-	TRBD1	TGTGCCATCAGTGAGTCCGCAGGGGGTGGGGCCAACGTCCTGACTTTC	CAISESAGGGANVLTF
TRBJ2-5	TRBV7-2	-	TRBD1	TGTGCCAGCAGCCCAAGGACAGGGGAGGATGTGACCCAGTACTTC	CASSPRTGEDVTQYF
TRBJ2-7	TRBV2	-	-	TGTGCCAGCAGCGGACTTTCCGAGCAGTACTTC	CASSGLSEQYF